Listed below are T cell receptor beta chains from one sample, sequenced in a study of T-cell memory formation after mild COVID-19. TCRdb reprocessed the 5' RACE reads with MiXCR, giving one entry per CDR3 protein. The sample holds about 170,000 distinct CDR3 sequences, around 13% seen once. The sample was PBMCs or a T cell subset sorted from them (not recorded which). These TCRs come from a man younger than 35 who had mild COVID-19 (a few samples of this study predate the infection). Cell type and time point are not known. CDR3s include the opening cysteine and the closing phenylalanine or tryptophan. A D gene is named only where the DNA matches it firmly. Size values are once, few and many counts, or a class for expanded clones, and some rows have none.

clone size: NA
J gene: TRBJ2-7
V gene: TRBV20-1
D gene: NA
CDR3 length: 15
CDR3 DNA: TGCAGTGCTAGAAGGAACCCGCTTAGCTCCTACGAGCAGTACTTC
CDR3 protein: CSARRNPLSSYEQYF

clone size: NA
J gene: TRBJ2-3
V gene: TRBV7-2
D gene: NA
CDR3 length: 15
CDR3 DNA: TGTGCCAGCAGCCCCGTCGGGGGGCGGACAGATACGCAGTATTTT
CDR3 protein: CASSPVGGRTDTQYF

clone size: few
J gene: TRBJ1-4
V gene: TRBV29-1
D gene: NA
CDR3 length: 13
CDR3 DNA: TGCAGCGCATCACGCGGGGCAGGTGAAAAACTGTTTTTT
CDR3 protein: CSASRGAGEKLFF

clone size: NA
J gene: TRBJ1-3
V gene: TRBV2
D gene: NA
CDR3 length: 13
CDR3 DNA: TGTGCCAGCACCCCGGATGCTGGAAACACCATATATTTT
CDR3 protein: CASTPDAGNTIYF

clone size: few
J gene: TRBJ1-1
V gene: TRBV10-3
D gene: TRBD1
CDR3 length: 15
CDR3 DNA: TGTGCCACCGGGTTCCAGGACAGGTGGGGAACTGAAGCTTTCTTT
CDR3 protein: CATGFQDRWGTEAFF

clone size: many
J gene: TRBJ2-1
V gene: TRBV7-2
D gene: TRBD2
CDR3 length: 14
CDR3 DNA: TGTGCCAGCAGCTCTCGAGGCGGGGGATATGAGCAGTTCTTC
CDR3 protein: CASSSRGGGYEQFF

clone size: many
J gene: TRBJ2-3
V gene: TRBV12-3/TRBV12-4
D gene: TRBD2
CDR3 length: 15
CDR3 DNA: TGTGCCAGCAGTTCAGTAGCGGGGGGCACAGATACGCAGTATTTT
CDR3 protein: CASSSVAGGTDTQYF

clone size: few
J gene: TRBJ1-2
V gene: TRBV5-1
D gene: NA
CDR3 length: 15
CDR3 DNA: TGCGCCAGCAGCTTGGAGGTGGGAGCGGATAGTGGCTACACCTTC
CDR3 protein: CASSLEVGADSGYTF

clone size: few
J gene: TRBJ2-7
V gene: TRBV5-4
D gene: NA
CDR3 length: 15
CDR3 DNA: TGTGCCAGCAGCTTTGGTGGGGGTATCTCCTACGAGCAGTACTTC
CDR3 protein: CASSFGGGISYEQYF

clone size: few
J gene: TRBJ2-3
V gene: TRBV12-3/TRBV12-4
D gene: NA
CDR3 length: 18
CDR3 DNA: TGTGCCAGCAGCTCGTCGGTTTGGGCAGCCCCTAGCACAGATACGCAGTATTTT
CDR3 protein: CASSSSVWAAPSTDTQYF